This is a list of T cell receptor beta chains from one sample in a study of identical twins. TCRdb called the 5' RACE reads again in MiXCR, with one record for every CDR3 protein. Here the sample spans about 530,000 distinct CDR3 sequences, approximately 16% being singletons. The same specimen was also included in a second study, on yellow fever vaccine responses in identical twins.

Sequenced: CD4+ T cells sorted from blood. These receptors all stem from a woman younger than 30 in good health. Each CDR3 is given with its conserved first and last residue.

>13|TRBV20-1|TRBJ2-5
CSASRLAGETQYF
>13|TRBV20-1|TRBJ2-5
CSAPPQDQETQYF
>15|TRBV7-9|TRBJ2-1
CASSLYHNLGVEQFF
>14|TRBV7-6|TRBJ2-5
CASSLNAVQETQYF
>15|TRBV10-3|TRBJ2-1
CAISEVGQVFPLQFF
>13|TRBV12-3/TRBV12-4|TRBJ1-2
CASSSWGGGGYTF
>18|TRBV5-1|TRBJ1-2
CASSLGGRDAPPSGGYTF
>16|TRBV3-1|TRBJ2-5
CASSQLGGSGRPAGYF
>15|TRBV11-2|TRBJ2-2
CASSPRGGNTGELFF
>15|TRBV29-1|TRBJ2-1
CSGGGQSGIDNEQFF
>15|TRBV24-1|TRBJ2-1
CATSWASGAGTEQFF
>15|TRBV10-2|TRBJ2-3
CASSDLGLSTDTQYF
>18|TRBV11-2|TRBJ2-1
CASSSRRGTSGSYNEQFF
>13|TRBV6-5|TRBJ1-6
CASSYDRGSPLHF